This T cell receptor beta chain was recovered during a study of blood T cell repertoires in COVID-19. Study background: Some COVID-19 samples were acute and others convalescent; all came from the United States, Italy and Spain. T cells, B-cell-depleted T cells, or PBMCs supplied cDNA or gDNA.

This clone came up once. The germline CDR1 and CDR2 sequences are GTSNPN and SVGIG (reference sequence). This CDR3 comprises 11 residues. V lost 0 bases to trimming and J lost 3 bases, with 3 bases between them. The protocol was immunoSEQ multiplex PCR, while the TCRdb copy is restricted to in-frame clones and leaves out a portion. This sample yields 100,000 to 150,000 clones, of which roughly 83% are seen a single time; more than 35% belongs to the top ten. The sample taken for sequencing was peripheral blood. The clonotype comes from a man in his forties with active or convalescent COVID-19. The V and J genes are TRBV30 and TRBJ2-7, with D hard to call. The CDR3 DNA follows: TGTGCCTGGAGTGTCCACTACGAGCAGTACTTC. Its protein is CAWSVHYEQYF. Filled out from reference TRBV30 and TRBJ2-7, the complete variable domain reads SQTIHQWPATLVQPVGSPLSLECTVEGTSNPNLYWYRQAAGRGLQLLFYSVGIGQISSEVPQNLSASRPQDRQFILSSKKLLLSDSGFYLCAWSVHYEQYFGPGTRLTVT.